This TCR beta chain was documented in a study of cytomegalovirus exposure and HLA in healthy donors. As to this clone: Antigen unknown.

General study findings and limits: Three chains tied to CMV proved CMV antigen-specific in vitro. HLA allele associations emerged for roughly 16,000 TCR beta sequences in a later analysis, at 0.05 false discovery rate. Common viral pathogens seemed, in a later analysis, to connect with several of the most significant clusters. For most TCR beta V segments, an earlier analysis put the productive rate at about 90% or about 30% of the time.

The PCR employed 60 Vbeta primers together with 13 Jbeta primers. The repertoire was sequenced with immunoSEQ multiplex PCR; TCRdb's copy has only in-frame clones and lacks some. The sample lists about 120,000 clones, roughly 82% seen once, with around 1.6% in the top ten. Germline V gene sequence: CDR1 LGHNA, CDR2 YNFKEQ. CDR3 size: 16 residues. The V segment lost 3 bases and the J segment 0 bases; nucleotides outside the gene matches: 4. V is TRBV4-2 and J is TRBJ2-1, with 8 bases fitting TRBD2. The TCR was taken from a woman between 18 and 30 years old in good health and CMV-seronegative. Sequenced material: PBMCs. The CDR3, as DNA: TGTGCCAGCAGCCAGGACCTAGCGGGCTCCTACAATGAGCAGTTCTTC. Encoded protein: CASSQDLAGSYNEQFF.